These T cell receptor beta chains were read from a single sample in a study of CD8 T cells in Susac syndrome. TCRdb reanalysed the immunoSEQ multiplex PCR reads using MiXCR and keeps one entry per CDR3 protein. This sample yields about 83,000 distinct CDR3 sequences, of which 85% to 95% are seen a single time; roughly 0.46% belongs to the top ten. Specimen: CD8+ T cells from PBMCs. These receptors all come from a human donor with Susac syndrome. The conserved cysteine and the conserved F or W are not part of the CDR3 here. The D gene is left open where the match is weak.

cdr3_length d_call v_call cdr3_aa
10 - TRBV7-8 ASRSVALEQY
14 - TRBV5-5 ASSPPQAAPRETQY
15 - TRBV27 ASSLSYPPTGAGGYT
15 TRBD2 TRBV28 ASSSPTGTSGRNEQF
12 - TRBV30 AWNTGAATDTQY
14 TRBD2 TRBV20-1 SAPHLLAGGIDEQF
11 - TRBV5-6 ASSPQSLAAQY
9 - TRBV5-6 ASSQGNTIY
14 - TRBV13 ASSLVQAAGANVLT
11 - TRBV9 ASSADSNQPQH
10 - TRBV20-1 SASGVDYGYT